Shown below are 27 T cell receptor beta chains from a single sample sequenced in a study of T cells in Graves' hyperthyroidism and ophthalmopathy. TCR beta CDR3 regions were amplified from RNA. With the HTBI primer set, the TCR CDR3 went through a first round of RT-PCR. TCRdb called the multiplex PCR reads again in MiXCR, with one record for every CDR3 protein. The sample holds hundreds of thousands of distinct CDR3 sequences, 15% to 20% seen once. The sample consisted of blood. These TCRs come from a woman younger than 45 with Graves' hyperthyroidism.

The chain's CDR3 is CASSLMGLHSYEQYF. The CDR3 DNA follows: TGTGCCAGCAGCTTAATGGGACTCCACTCCTACGAGCAGTACTTC. The chain is built from TRBV7-8 and TRBJ2-7, with D possibly being TRBD2 (6 bases). V was trimmed by 2 bases and J by 0 bases, leaving 11 bases between them. The CDR3 covers 15 residues. Germline assignment: CDR1 SGHVS and CDR2 FQNEAQ.

In its sample, this clonotype was seen many times. This chain connects TRBV28 to TRBJ2-3; 7 bases are a match to TRBD2. After removal of 6 bases from V and 1 base from J, the junction contained 22 bases not matched to a gene. Germline CDR1 is MDHEN and CDR2 is SYDVKM. The length of the CDR3 is 20 residues. The chain's CDR3 is CASRRMRGAAGERGTDTQYF. As DNA, the CDR3 is TGTGCCAGCAGAAGAATGAGGGGCGCGGCGGGAGAACGCGGCACAGATACGCAGTATTTT.

Only a few counts were recorded for this clonotype. Just one base apart from a much larger clone, this may be a read error. This chain uses TRBV2 with TRBJ2-1, with 9 nucleotides matching TRBD2. V gave up 11 bases and J gave up 3 bases; unmatched junction bases: 11. Germline CDR1 and CDR2: SNHLY and FYNNEI. The CDR3 runs 15 residues. CDR3 DNA: TGTGCCGGCCAGGCTAGCGGGACATTCTACAATGAGCAGTTCTTC. Translated, it gives CAGQASGTFYNEQFF. The entire variable domain, with the rest obtained from reference TRBV2 and TRBJ2-1, is as follows: EPEVTQTPSHQVTQMGQEVILRCVPISNHLYFYWYRQILGQKVEFLVSFYNNEISEKSEIFDDQFSVERPDGSNFTLKIRSTKLEDSAMYFCAGQASGTFYNEQFFGPGTRLTVL.

This clonotype came up many times. J is TRBJ2-1 and V is TRBV13; D call uncertain. There are 14 residues in the CDR3. The V and J ends lost 2 bases and 6 bases respectively, with 11 bases between them. Germline-derived CDR1 and CDR2 are PRHDT and FYEKMQ (reference sequence). The CDR3, as DNA: TGTGCCAGCAGCTTAACCGGGCCGAGCAATGAGCAGTTCTTC. Its translation is CASSLTGPSNEQFF.

Only a few counts were recorded for this clonotype. The CDR3 reads CASRIEIDTQYF. In nucleotides, the CDR3 is TGTGCCAGCAGAATCGAGATAGATACGCAGTATTTT. The chain combines TRBV7-9 with TRBJ2-3; no reliable D call. The CDR3 is made up of 12 amino acids. Trimming removed 6 bases from V and 5 bases from J, with 9 bases in between. The V gene's germline CDR1 is SEHNR and CDR2 FQNEAQ (reference sequence).

This clonotype was observed at least ten times. The chain recombines TRBV5-8 with TRBJ2-2; 9 bases line up with TRBD1. The length of the CDR3 is 17 residues. With V trimmed by 4 bases and J by 0 bases, 7 bases remained unmatched. Germline CDR1 and CDR2: SGHTS and YDEGEE. CDR3 sequence: CASSPLRQGANTGELFF. The CDR3 DNA follows: TGTGCCAGCAGCCCTCTGAGACAGGGGGCGAACACCGGGGAGCTGTTTTTT.

In its sample, this clonotype was seen a few times. The chain combines TRBV7-8 with TRBJ2-3; D is possibly TRBD2 (5 bases). Germline lookup yields CDR1 SGHVS and CDR2 FQNEAQ. V was clipped by 7 bases and J by 2 bases, with 10 bases between them. CDR3 length: 13 amino acids. As DNA, the CDR3 is TGTGCCAGCAAATCCGGGAACACAGATACGCAGTATTTT. This gives the protein CASKSGNTDTQYF.

This rearrangement joins TRBV20-1 to TRBJ1-4; D uncertain. CDR3 length equals 13 residues. Germline CDR1 is DFQATT and CDR2 is SNEGSKA (reference sequence). Between the trimmed V and J ends, which lost 5 bases and 3 bases, there was a span of 10 bases. CDR3 sequence reads: CSALTGSNEKLFF. CDR3 coding DNA: TGCAGTGCTCTAACCGGGTCTAATGAAAAACTGTTTTTT.

In this sample, this clonotype turned up a few times. This chain joins TRBV5-1 and TRBJ2-7; 10 positions match TRBD2. This CDR3 comprises 14 residues. V was pared by 3 bases and J by 8 bases, with 8 bases of the junction left unmatched. Germline V gene lookup returns CDR1 SGHRS and CDR2 YFSETQ. The CDR3 bases are TGCGCCAGCAGCTCTACTAGCGGGAACCAGAAGCAGTACTTC. As protein: CASSSTSGNQKQYF.

This clonotype was detected only a few times. The chain links TRBV4-2 to TRBJ2-3; unclear D gene. Germline V gene lookup returns CDR1 LGHNA and CDR2 YNFKEQ. The ends were cut back, 0 bases at V and 4 bases at J, with 5 bases in the middle. The CDR3 loop spans 13 amino acids. CDR3 sequence reads: CASSQDGPDTQYF. CDR3 nucleotide sequence: TGTGCCAGCAGCCAAGATGGGCCAGATACGCAGTATTTT.

This clonotype occurred many times. The V call is TRBV29-1, the J call TRBJ2-1; D is unresolved. The V gene lost 0 bases and the J gene lost 9 bases, with 15 bases spanning the gap. Germline assignment: CDR1 SQVTM and CDR2 ANQGSEA. The CDR3 loop spans 14 amino acids. CDR3 in amino acids: CSVEEGKPFSEQFF. The CDR3 DNA reads TGCAGCGTTGAAGAAGGGAAACCTTTCAGTGAGCAGTTCTTC.

This clonotype was counted ten times or more. The rearrangement uses TRBV12-3 or TRBV12-4 and TRBJ1-1, with 9 positions matching TRBD1. The length of the CDR3 is 15 residues. Trimming cost V 1 base and J 0 bases; bases outside gene matches: 0. The CDR3 sequence: CASSLGDRVNTEAFF. The CDR3 nucleotides are TGTGCCAGCAGTTTAGGGGACAGGGTGAACACTGAAGCTTTCTTT.

This clonotype was observed many times. The chain is built from TRBV7-8 and TRBJ2-7; D is unresolved. The CDR3 is 14 residues long. V dropped 1 base and J dropped 5 bases, with 12 bases sitting between them. Germline V gives CDR1 SGHVS, CDR2 FQNEAQ. Here the CDR3 DNA reads TGTGCCAGCAGCTTAGAAAGCAGGCAGGACGAGCAGTACTTC. It encodes CASSLESRQDEQYF.

This clonotype was detected ten times or more. The J gene is TRBJ2-7, the V gene TRBV11-3; D is possibly TRBD2 (5 bases). V was pared by 2 bases and J by 5 bases, with 7 bases between. In germline, CDR1 is SGHNT, CDR2 YENEEA. This CDR3 spans 12 amino acids. CDR3 sequence reads: CASSLRGNEQYF. The CDR3 DNA reads TGTGCCAGCAGCTTACGAGGGAACGAGCAGTACTTC.

Ten or more counts support this clonotype. This chain uses TRBV7-9 with TRBJ2-3; 11 bases agree with TRBD2. V was clipped by 4 bases and J by 3 bases; unmatched bases: 15. The CDR3 extends over 19 amino acids. Germline V gives CDR1 SEHNR, CDR2 FQNEAQ (reference sequence). CDR3 region: CASSSTIITSGSLTDTQYF. For the CDR3, the DNA is TGTGCCAGCAGCTCAACAATAATAACTAGCGGGAGTCTAACAGATACGCAGTATTTT.

This clonotype has at least ten counts. The CDR3 reads CATSRDASGRGDTQYF. The CDR3 DNA sequence: TGTGCCACCAGCAGGGATGCTAGCGGGAGGGGAGATACGCAGTATTTT. The V and J genes are TRBV15 and TRBJ2-3, with TRBD2 matching 12 bases. The CDR3 loop spans 16 amino acids. Germline V gives CDR1 LNHNV, CDR2 YYDKDF (reference sequence). The J segment lost 5 bases and the V segment lost 3 bases, leaving 6 bases of the junction unmatched.

The chain combines TRBV5-1 with TRBJ2-5, with TRBD1 identical over 8 bases. Germline V gene data show CDR1 as SGHRS and CDR2 as YFSETQ. After removal of 0 bases from V and 5 bases from J, the junction contained 6 bases not matched to a gene. The length of the CDR3 is 15 residues. CDR3 nucleotides: TGCGCCAGCAGCTTGGGGACAGGGACTGTTGAGACCCAGTACTTC. Translated, it gives CASSLGTGTVETQYF.

This clonotype was found a few times. The chain combines TRBV13 with TRBJ2-5; D not resolved. The CDR3 is made up of 16 amino acids. The ends were cut back, 0 bases at V and 1 base at J, with 12 bases in the middle. Germline V CDR1 and CDR2: PRHDT, FYEKMQ (reference sequence). The CDR3 DNA follows: TGTGCCAGCAGCTTAGGGGGTTATGTAGTCCAAGAGACCCAGTACTTC. This sequence encodes CASSLGGYVVQETQYF.

There are a few counts of this clonotype. The gene calls are TRBV20-1 and TRBJ2-3, with 11 bases fitting TRBD2. The CDR3 is 14 residues long. The germline gives CDR1 DFQATT, CDR2 SNEGSKA (reference sequence). J gave up 2 bases and V 6 bases, and 4 bases lay outside the gene matches. The CDR3 region has the DNA TGCAGTGCATTAGCGGGAGGGTACACAGATACGCAGTATTTT. It is translated as CSALAGGYTDTQYF.

Many counts were recorded for this clonotype. The rearrangement uses TRBV30 and TRBJ1-5, with no clear D. This CDR3 spans 13 amino acids. Looked up from germline, CDR1 is GTSNPN and CDR2 is SVGIG (reference sequence). V gave up 4 bases and J gave up 6 bases, with 13 bases separating them. The CDR3 DNA reads as TGTGCCTGGATATGGAGCAACAGTCAGCCCCAGCATTTT. As protein: CAWIWSNSQPQHF.

In its sample, this clonotype was seen many times. This chain connects TRBV28 to TRBJ1-5; no clear D gene. This CDR3 contains 15 residues. V was pared by 5 bases and J by 4 bases, with 15 bases between. CDR1 is MDHEN and CDR2 is SYDVKM in the germline V gene. DNA for the CDR3: TGTGCCAGCAGTCCCCCTGGAAAGCCAAATCAGCCCCAGCATTTT. This translates into CASSPPGKPNQPQHF. The full variable domain, with the rest looked up from reference TRBV28 and TRBJ1-5, is DVKVTQSSRYLVKRTGEKVFLECVQDMDHENMFWYRQDPGLGLRLIYFSYDVKMKEKGDIPEGYSVSREKKERFSLILESASTNQTSMYLCASSPPGKPNQPQHFGDGTRLSIL.

This clonotype was detected only a few times. The rearrangement uses TRBV2 and TRBJ2-1; 7 bases fit TRBD1. Trimming cost V 1 base and J 7 bases; bases outside gene matches: 7. The germline gives CDR1 SNHLY, CDR2 FYNNEI. There are 15 residues in the CDR3. In DNA, the CDR3 is TGTGCCAGCAGTGAAGACAGGGGAAGGTGGAATGAGCAGTTCTTC. Amino acids: CASSEDRGRWNEQFF.

Here the CDR3 DNA reads TGTGCCAGCAGCGTAGATCAGGGATTTGCCGGGGAGCTGTTTTTT. Its translation is CASSVDQGFAGELFF. The V call is TRBV9, the J call TRBJ2-2; D might be TRBD1 (5 bases). Per the germline V gene, CDR1 is SGDLS and CDR2 is YYNGEE. The length of the CDR3 is 15 residues. Deletions cut 0 bases from V and 6 bases from J, with 12 bases between.

The chain links TRBV19 to TRBJ2-1; a weak D match, TRBD1 (5 bases). CDR1 is LNHDA, CDR2 SQIVND, per germline (reference sequence). CDR3 length: 14 residues. V lost 6 bases and J lost 9, with 18 bases in between. The CDR3 loop reads CASRQGRDGGEQFF. CDR3 coding DNA: TGTGCCAGTAGGCAGGGTAGGGATGGCGGTGAGCAGTTCTTC.

A few counts support this clonotype. V and J are TRBV4-1 and TRBJ2-2; no reliable D call. Trimming stripped 7 bases from V and 0 bases from J, with 18 bases between. There are 17 residues in the CDR3. Per germline, CDR1 MGHRA and CDR2 YSYEKL. The CDR3 region is CASTHGRNRANTGELFF. CDR3 sequence (DNA): TGCGCCAGCACCCACGGGCGCAACCGAGCGAACACCGGGGAGCTGTTTTTT.

This clonotype was seen repeatedly, ten times or more. The V and J genes are TRBV18 and TRBJ2-3; TRBD2 matches 7 bases. CDR1 and CDR2 (germline): KGHSH, LQKENI. The J segment lost 2 bases and the V segment lost 3 bases, leaving 8 bases of the junction unmatched. The CDR3 is 16 amino acids. The CDR3 nucleotides read TGTGCCAGCTCACCTAGCGGGTCCCGCCTCACAGATACGCAGTATTTT. Its protein product is CASSPSGSRLTDTQYF.

This clonotype was observed at least ten times. The DNA of the CDR3 is TGCAGTGCGACCCTAGGGGGTGAGACCCAGTACTTC. This sequence encodes CSATLGGETQYF. This chain connects TRBV20-1 to TRBJ2-5, with a weak D call TRBD1 (6 bases). Germline-derived CDR1 and CDR2 are DFQATT and SNEGSKA (reference sequence). The CDR3 runs 12 residues. V was cut by 6 bases and J by 5 bases, with 13 bases left in between.